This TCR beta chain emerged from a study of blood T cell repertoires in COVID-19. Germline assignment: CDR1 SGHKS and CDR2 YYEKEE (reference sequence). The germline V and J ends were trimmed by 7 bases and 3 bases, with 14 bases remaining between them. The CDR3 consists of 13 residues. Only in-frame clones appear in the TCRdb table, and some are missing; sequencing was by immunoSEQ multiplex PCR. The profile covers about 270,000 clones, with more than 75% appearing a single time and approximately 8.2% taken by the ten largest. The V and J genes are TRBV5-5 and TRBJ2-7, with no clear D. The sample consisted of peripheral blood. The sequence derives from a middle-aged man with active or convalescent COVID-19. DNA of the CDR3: TGTGCCAGCGACGACATCGCTCGCTACGAGCAGTACTTC. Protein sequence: CASDDIARYEQYF.